This T cell receptor beta chain was observed in a study of PD-1 blockade in classical Hodgkin lymphoma. Study-level points and caveats: Researchers reported that CD4+ TCR diversity, though not CD8+, rose significantly by C4D1. Complete responders had baseline diversity similar to newly diagnosed patients. Nivolumab initiation under 1 year post-ASCT meant exclusion.

The CDR3 loop spans 16 amino acids. Looked up from germline, CDR1 is LNHNV and CDR2 is YYDKDF (reference sequence). Germline trimming cut 9 bases from V and 0 bases from J; bases unmatched to any gene: 11. Method: immunoSEQ multiplex PCR; TCRdb's copy keeps in-frame clones and lacks some. This sample has some 4,500 clones, with 77% found just once. Concerning this clone itself: Its specificity is not known.

Patients all relapsed after autologous stem cell transplantation, and there was variation in brentuximab vedotin exposure. It was by magnetic negative selection that CD8+ T cells were isolated from thawed PBMCs. Best overall response was complete response, partial response or progressive disease in these relapsed/refractory classical Hodgkin lymphoma patients. The chain employs TRBV15 and TRBJ2-1, with TRBD2 matching 7 bases. The sequence derives from a human donor with classical Hodgkin lymphoma. The specimen comprised CD8+ T cells from blood, sampled at baseline. The CDR3 region has the DNA TGTGCCACGAGAGGGACTACCCCAAGCTCCTACAATGAGCAGTTCTTC. It specifies CATRGTTPSSYNEQFF. The full variable domain, rest sourced from reference TRBV15 and TRBJ2-1, is DAMVIQNPRYQVTQFGKPVTLSCSQTLNHNVMYWYQQKSSQAPKLLFHYYDKDFNNEADTPDNFQSRRPNTSFCFLDIRSPGLGDTAMYLCATRGTTPSSYNEQFFGPGTRLTVL.